These T cell receptor beta chains were read from a single sample in a study of T cell responses to AZD1222 COVID-19 vaccine. Data came from immunoSEQ multiplex PCR; TCRdb stores just in-frame clones and leaves some out. This sample carries 85,000 to 100,000 clones, roughly 89% of them seen once, and the ten largest clones take approximately 5%. The material was peripheral blood, obtained 28 days after the second AZD1222 dose. The receptor source for this set is an adult who received the AZD1222 COVID-19 vaccine. CDR3s include the opening cysteine and the closing phenylalanine or tryptophan. The order of the fields is V gene, CDR3 protein.

>TRBV5-4
CANTRQGSDEQYF
>TRBV3-1/TRBV3-2
CASSQLAGETQYF
>TRBV30
CALTLDLGDQPQHF
>TRBV29-1
CSVEAQDREVEYF
>TRBV2
CASRGRMNTEAFF
>TRBV9
CASSAPPEGSTGELFF
>TRBV18
CASSPPGTSGYNEQFF
>TRBV12-3/TRBV12-4
CASSLTGERGYTF
>TRBV7-9
CASSLRTIGEAFF
>TRBV10-3
CAISGLDNSPLHF
>TRBV19
CASSYTREGLYSNQPQHF
>TRBV18
CASSPGNTAGNEQFF
>TRBV12-3/TRBV12-4
CASSFGTTYEQYF
>TRBV19
CASSVPGLAGGSTDTQYF
>TRBV7-9
CASSPRAPYYEQYF
>TRBV6-5
CASSNRARGDLFF
>TRBV30
CAWSVYYEAFF
>TRBV5-6
CASKADRWGNTEAFF
>TRBV27
CASRTGAANSPLHF
>TRBV6-5
CATKYSGGAGDTQYF
>TRBV28
CASSLMGTGELFF
>TRBV3-1/TRBV3-2
CASSFRQGANYGYTF
>TRBV7-9
CASSLTEAGSTDTQYF
>TRBV10-2
CASQVAGGPGDTQYF
>TRBV6-5
CASSYMRQGNTEAFF